The rows below give T cell receptor beta chains drawn from one sample of a study of CD8+CD57+ T cells in acquired aplastic anemia. In TCRdb, the reads were re-called with MiXCR into one record per CDR3 protein. The sample shows hundreds of thousands of distinct CDR3 sequences, around 68% of them seen only once. Sequenced: sorted CD4+, CD8+, or CD8+CD57+ T cells (not recorded which) from PBMCs. These receptor sequences come from a human donor in good health, serving as a control. Both conserved end residues are part of each CDR3. The D gene is left open where the match is weak. The size of a clone is reported for some rows only, either as once, few or many, or as a class for expanded clones.

size	V	J	D	DNA	CDR3
many	TRBV12-3/TRBV12-4	TRBJ1-2	TRBD1	TGTGCCAGCAGCCAGGGGGCGGATTCTGGCTACACCTTC	CASSQGADSGYTF
.	TRBV7-9	TRBJ2-6	.	TGTGCCAGCAGTGGCCTCGAGCGCAGTAGGGCGAACGTCCTGACTTTC	CASSGLERSRANVLTF
.	TRBV7-4	TRBJ1-2	TRBD1	TGTGCCAGTCGCGAACAGGGGCTAGTTAACTATGGCTACACCTTC	CASREQGLVNYGYTF
.	TRBV9	TRBJ1-2	.	TGTGCCAGCAGCTTAGAAGGCGGGACCTATGGCTACACCTTC	CASSLEGGTYGYTF
.	TRBV10-3	TRBJ1-1	.	TGTGCCATCAGTCCATGCGGCGAGCGGACTGAATACACCTTT	CAISPCGERTEYTF
.	TRBV7-2	TRBJ1-4	.	TGTGCCAGCAGCTCACAAGCGGGGAGGGAGACCCAGTTCTTT	CASSSQAGRETQFF
.	TRBV11-2	TRBJ2-7	.	TGTGCCAGCAGCATGGCAGGGGCCCACGAGCAGTACTTC	CASSMAGAHEQYF
few	TRBV19	TRBJ1-6	.	TGTGCCAGTAGCGGGACACTTAATTCACCCCTCCACTTT	CASSGTLNSPLHF
many	TRBV12-3/TRBV12-4	TRBJ1-1	.	TGTGCCAGCAGTTTCGGCGGAGGACTTGAAGCTTTCTTT	CASSFGGGLEAFF
many	TRBV6-6	TRBJ2-1	.	TGTGCCAGCAGTTATTGGGGAAATGAGCAGTTCTTC	CASSYWGNEQFF
once	TRBV12-3/TRBV12-4	TRBJ2-5	TRBD1	TGTGCCAGCAGTTTAGGCAGGGGGCGTTCTGAAGAGACCCAGTACTTC	CASSLGRGRSEETQYF
.	TRBV15	TRBJ1-1	TRBD1	TGTGCCACCAGCATAGGGACAGGAGCTGAAGCTTTCTTT	CATSIGTGAEAFF
.	TRBV7-2	TRBJ2-5	.	TGTGCCAGCAGCTTAGCGCGCGATCGGACCCAGTACTTC	CASSLARDRTQYF
.	TRBV2	TRBJ2-7	TRBD1	TGCGGCGCCGGGACAGGGGCCAAGGAGCAGTACTTC	CGAGTGAKEQYF
.	TRBV10-3	TRBJ2-7	TRBD1	TGTGCCATCAGGCCTGGACAGGGCTACGAGCAGTCCTTC	CAIRPGQGYEQSF
.	TRBV7-6	TRBJ2-5	.	TGTGCCAGCAGCATCGGGCGCACAGATACGCAGTATTTTTTC	CASSIGRTDTQYFF
.	TRBV12-3/TRBV12-4	TRBJ2-7	TRBD2	TGTGCCAGCAGTTTACCCGGGGGGGGGAGCGGACCCTACGAGCAGTACTTC	CASSLPGGGSGPYEQYF
.	TRBV5-1	TRBJ2-1	TRBD1	TGTGCCAGCAGCTCCGGTTCAGGGAAGGACAGGGGGCTTGGTGAGCAGTTCTTC	CASSSGSGKDRGLGEQFF
many	TRBV24-1	TRBJ1-1	.	TGTGCCACCAGTGACTCCACGGCAGGCAAGTACACTGAAGTTTTCTTT	CATSDSTAGKYTEVFF
.	TRBV7-3	TRBJ2-1	TRBD1	TGTGCCAGCAGCCCGACGACAGGGGGCTACAATGAGCAGTTCTTC	CASSPTTGGYNEQFF
many	TRBV11-2	TRBJ1-2	TRBD1	TGTGCCAGCAGCCCTCGCCCAGGGGGACTCCCTGGCTACACCTTC	CASSPRPGGLPGYTF
once	TRBV9	TRBJ2-7	TRBD1	TGTGCCAGCAGCGTAGGATGGGACAGGGCCTACGAGCAGTACTTC	CASSVGWDRAYEQYF
.	TRBV9	TRBJ2-2	.	TGTGCCAGCAGCGTATTGGGGGACTTGAACACCGGGGAGCTGTTTTTT	CASSVLGDLNTGELFF
once	TRBV9	TRBJ1-5	.	TGTGCCAGCAGTTTTGCTGGACTGCCCCAGCATTTT	CASSFAGLPQHF
.	TRBV5-1	TRBJ2-7	.	TGCGCCAGCAGTGCCTCCAACGAGCAGTACGAGCAGTACTTC	CASSASNEQYEQYF
.	TRBV20-1	TRBJ2-1	.	TGCAGTGCTAGAGATGGTCTGAGGGGTGCGCAGTTCTTC	CSARDGLRGAQFF
.	TRBV20-1	TRBJ2-3	.	TGCAGTGCGGGTGCCGATTCTCAGTATTTT	CSAGADSQYF
many	TRBV7-2	TRBJ2-3	.	TGTGCCAGCAGCTTCAGGGGGGACACAGATACGCAGTATTTT	CASSFRGDTDTQYF
.	TRBV10-3	TRBJ2-7	TRBD2	TGTGCCGTCGATCCCGGGACTAGCAACGAGGAGCACTTC	CAVDPGTSNEEHF
.	TRBV14	TRBJ1-2	.	TGTGCCAGCAGCCAAGGCCAGGTCCCGATCTATGGCTACACCTTC	CASSQGQVPIYGYTF
.	TRBV4-2	TRBJ2-7	.	TGTGCCAGCAGCCAAGATACCGCTGGCGAGCAGTACTTC	CASSQDTAGEQYF
many	TRBV3-1	TRBJ1-1	.	TGTGCCAGCACCTCTCTCGGGAACACTGAAGCTTTCTTT	CASTSLGNTEAFF
.	TRBV2	TRBJ2-1	TRBD1	TGTGCCAGCAGTCGGGACAGGGGATATGAGCAGTTCTTC	CASSRDRGYEQFF
.	TRBV5-4	TRBJ1-2	TRBD1	TGTGCCAGCAGCTTGGTCAGGGGGTTTGGAAACACCTTC	CASSLVRGFGNTF
.	TRBV29-1	TRBJ1-5	.	TGCAGCGTTGAAAAGGGACCTGGACAGCCCCAGCATTTT	CSVEKGPGQPQHF
.	TRBV5-4	TRBJ2-5	.	TGTGCCAGCAGCTTGGGGGACGAAGAGACCCAGTACTTC	CASSLGDEETQYF
once	TRBV11-3	TRBJ1-1	.	TGTGCCAGCACCTGGGGGGGCCACGGGGACACTGAAGCTTTCTTT	CASTWGGHGDTEAFF
.	TRBV7-2	TRBJ1-1	.	TGTGCCAGCAGCCTGGAGTCGGCTGAAGCTTTCTTT	CASSLESAEAFF
.	TRBV9	TRBJ1-4	.	TGTGCCAGCAGCCGGGGAGGCGTAACAGAAACACAGTTTTTT	CASSRGGVTETQFF